The present T cell receptor beta chain was sequenced within a study of PD-1 blockade in classical Hodgkin lymphoma. Some clones are missing from TCRdb's copy, which holds only in-frame ones; the method was immunoSEQ multiplex PCR. The table records some 30,000 clones, 85% of them present only once. Germline trimming cut 3 bases from V and 2 bases from J; bases unmatched to any gene: 7. Germline CDR1 SGHNT, CDR2 YYREEE (reference sequence). This CDR3 region has 17 residues. Details on this clone: The target antigen is unknown.

Time point here: cycle 4 day 1 (C4D1), after 5 to 7 weeks of nivolumab. With no exception, relapse followed autologous stem cell transplantation in all patients, and brentuximab vedotin exposure varied. Thawed PBMCs underwent magnetic negative selection to yield purified CD4+ T cells. Broader study findings: The repertoire differences lack a defined cause, possibly disease activity or prior therapy.

Here the sequenced sample was CD4+ T cells from blood, taken before the fourth cycle of nivolumab. The chain employs TRBV5-4 and TRBJ2-1; 11 positions match TRBD2. The receptor comes from a human donor with classical Hodgkin lymphoma. The CDR3 sequence is CASSSGLAGTAYNEQFF. The CDR3 nucleotides are TGTGCCAGCAGCTCAGGACTAGCGGGTACAGCCTACAATGAGCAGTTCTTC. Variable domain in full (rest from reference TRBV5-4 and TRBJ2-1): ETGVTQSPTHLIKTRGQQVTLRCSSQSGHNTVSWYQQALGQGPQFIFQYYREEENGRGNFPPRFSGLQFPNYSSELNVNALELDDSALYLCASSSGLAGTAYNEQFFGPGTRLTVL.